This TCR beta chain was identified in a study of cytomegalovirus exposure and HLA in healthy donors (dated by TCRdb to the late 2010s). As for the study more broadly: An earlier analysis of approximately 640 of the donors reported 250 to 300 Gb of sequence data and some 100 million unique TCR beta sequences from about 179 million T cells. Of the roughly 390 genotyped donors, approximately 83% fell in the genetic ancestry cluster associated with self-reported Caucasian donors. A later analysis re-examined previously published TCR beta repertoires from roughly 650 donors and added high-resolution HLA genotyping to investigate patterns of TCR occurrence. The study was designed to test whether signatures of past pathogen exposure could be identified by cataloging public T cell receptors. Besides the first cohort of roughly 660 subjects, a separate validation cohort made up of about 120 different subjects was used. An early release that covered around 590 HLA-typed donors contained about 290 gigabases of sequencing data and approximately 85 million unique TCR sequences. Genome-wide SNP genotypes for about 55% of the roughly 670 donors were used in a later genetic analysis, which treated that subset as a discovery cohort. To predict cytomegalovirus infection status, the study brought together high-throughput TCR immunosequencing, statistical association of individual TCRs with disease status, and machine learning. Donor age, sex, ethnicity and CMV serostatus were compiled alongside the repertoire data. The number of typed donors differed by locus: roughly 629-630 for A, B, C, DRB1 and DQB1; 500 to 550 for DQA1; approximately 610 for DPA1; and roughly 470 for DPB1. A handful of DR-DQ haplotypes were treated as single units for association and clustering because of strong linkage in the cohort. All discovery cohort repertoires had been generated on a single sequencing platform. The T cell repertoires of 666 subjects were profiled by immunosequencing and related to cytomegalovirus serostatus. Among 398 genotyped donors of the cohort, an average of about 240,000 unique TCR beta nucleotide sequences were sequenced per donor, 15% to 20% of them non-productive. In the later analysis, no new phenotypic data were used to find candidate immune exposures; instead, reliance was placed on TCR beta sequences and their occurrence across donors. In an earlier analysis of roughly 580 of the donors, high-throughput TCR beta sequencing was used to judge whether each TCR beta V gene segment behaved as functional or pseudogenic. HLA typing covered class I and class II loci at four-digit resolution.

Broader findings and caveats from the paper: The authors suggested that the approach could potentially be extended to other disease states and immunological phenotypes. While some public TCRs were present in many individuals, most TCR sequences turned up only very rarely across donors. An association between a missense DCLRE1C variant and V-gene and J-gene trimming of TCR beta chains was found in a later genetic analysis and replicated in an independent cohort. A later analysis reported that several top co-occurrence clusters appeared linked to parvovirus B19, influenza, CMV and Epstein-Barr virus. The cohort was sequenced for TCR beta chains only, and without alpha or paired-chain data the features that could be detected were limited. Because HLA typing was unavailable for some donors at each locus, only the typed subset was used in association tests. The 87-base-pair reads could not distinguish some IMGT-functional V segments, including TRBV6-2 and TRBV6-3, so those segments were excluded. Because counts were too low, seventeen rarely observed V segments, including chromosome 9 orphons, were excluded from the earlier analysis of 587 of the donors. Linkage disequilibrium might explain the correlated functional status among segregating V segments, but an unknown experimental factor could not be excluded. A further reported finding was that TCR beta sequences accurately predicted the HLA-A and HLA-B alleles for most subjects in the first cohort. In an earlier analysis of approximately 590 of the donors, most TCR beta V segments appeared in productive rearrangements about 87% or about 30% of the time, broadly matching IMGT annotations. According to a later genetic analysis, donors in an Asian-associated ancestry cluster had fewer N-insertions in productive TCRs than the approximately 630-donor mean. A later analysis associated 16,951 TCR beta sequences with specific HLA alleles at a false discovery rate of 0.05. Strong co-occurrence of HLA alleles, especially DR and DQ, made assigning TCR associations to individual alleles difficult. In a later analysis, HLA-associated TCR beta chains were found to be more clonally expanded and to have lower generation probabilities than equally common non-associated chains. In vitro tests confirmed that a few of the cytomegalovirus-associated TCR beta chains recognize cytomegalovirus antigens. A total of fewer than 200 TCR beta chains were listed by the study as associated with cytomegalovirus. The only immune exposure information available for the cohort was CMV serostatus. The presence/absence analyses assumed that sequencing depth was roughly uniform across donors, and that assumption may not be true. The classifier was reported to diagnose cytomegalovirus status with high specificity and sensitivity in both the original cohort and the validation cohort. According to a later analysis, TCR association rates differed among HLA loci, with DRB1 alleles showing the most associated TCRs and HLA-C alleles showing the fewest. A cluster of highly shared sequence variants was judged likely to represent a technical artifact of the sequencing pipeline. A later analysis found that most CMV-associated TCR beta chains appeared HLA-restricted, with HLA associations seemingly driven largely by CMV exposure.

The library was made by the immunoSEQ multiplex PCR assay. For the multiplex PCR, a mixture combining 60 forward primers for TCR Vbeta segments and 13 reverse primers for TCR Jbeta segments was used. Amplification of the CDR3 region of rearranged TCR beta genes was performed with a multiplex PCR assay on genomic DNA. The Illumina HiSeq System was used to sequence the amplified TCR beta libraries as 87-base-pair reads. The study's processing was this. A later analysis counted some 74 million unique TCR beta chains across the 666 repertoires, and some 12 million of these chains were shared by at least two donors. To remove PCR and sequencing errors, raw reads were error-corrected and collapsed into unique sequences using a nearest-neighbor algorithm that merged closely related sequences. V, D and J gene segments were assigned by aligning CDR3 sequences to IMGT reference sequences. For a sequence to be retained, at least a six-nucleotide match to both a V gene segment and a J gene segment was required. Rearrangements were classified as productive when the CDR3 lacked stop codons and remained in frame with V and J, and all other rearrangements were classified as non-productive. Following IMGT convention, CDR3 was defined as the stretch from the second conserved V-encoded cysteine up to the conserved J-encoded phenylalanine. In an earlier analysis of 500 to 650 of the donors, sequences lacking an unambiguous match to a single V gene segment were excluded. An earlier analysis of a few hundred of the donors classified V segments as functional when productive rearrangements were above 56.7% and as segregating when the standard deviation between donors was above 5%. A statistical classification framework was built to diagnose cytomegalovirus status from the catalog of TCR beta chain sequences. In a later analysis, V and J genes were assigned by comparing TCR nucleotide sequences against IMGT/GENE-DB human TR gene sequences. In a later analysis, CDR3 sequences and most-parsimonious VDJ recombination scenarios were assigned using the TCRdist pipeline. In a later analysis, each TCR beta chain was defined by its CDR3 amino acid sequence together with its V-gene family, and reads without a unique V-gene family were excluded. A later analysis removed nearly 600 highly shared, low-generation-probability nucleotide sequences to deal with suspected cross-contamination and a sequencing artifact. In a later analysis, a clonal expansion index was calculated for each public chain from normalized within-repertoire ranks of inferred template counts. In a later analysis, generation probabilities were computed with a VDJ recombination model fitted to out-of-frame rearrangements, and the resulting probabilities were checked against IGoR. Hypergeometric tests were used in a later analysis to score TCR-TCR, TCR-HLA and TCR-CMV co-occurrence, with a repertoire-size bias correction applied to the TCR pairs. A later analysis estimated false discovery rates by permuting HLA or CMV assignments 20 times. In a later analysis, co-occurring TCRs were grouped using DBSCAN, and TCRdist sequence similarity was added for clustering within HLA-allele-positive subsets. Repertoires with fewer than 30,000 or more than 120,000 public chains, plus five repertoires with anomalous nucleotide sharing, were excluded from co-occurrence clustering. The immuneACCESS repertoire file appears here via TCRdb, limited to in-frame rearrangements. These files lack a portion of the clones; in checked studies, under half of the deficit traces to unresolved V genes, and the cause of the others is not known. The DNA gave D and trimming, while V, J and clone size come from that table. This sample lists some 150,000 clones; under 75% were detected once. 6% to 8.5% of the sample goes to the ten largest clones.

The cohort comprised more than 550 healthy bone marrow donors. At the time of sampling, every cohort member was nominally healthy, though immune exposures that went unrecorded were likely present. The donor tested CMV seropositive and was one of the 289 seropositive cohort members. A peripheral blood sample was collected from each donor, and TCR beta sequencing was performed on peripheral blood mononuclear cells. The Qiagen DNeasy Blood Extraction Kit was used to extract genomic DNA from the blood cell samples. A note on this clone: The antigen it recognizes is unknown. Qualities for individual bases were not recorded, and no much larger clone is one base off.

According to the germline V gene, CDR1 reads SGHRS and CDR2 reads YFSETQ. The CDR3 spans 15 residues, from the cysteine through the phenylalanine. The only DNA kept is the CDR3, 45 bases in frame from the first base. Cut back by 4 bases and 4 bases, the V and J ends lie 18 bases apart. The sequence came from a woman aged 55 to 70 in good health and CMV-seropositive. The sequenced material came from PBMCs. The chain is made from TRBV5-1 and TRBJ2-7, and possibly TRBD1, on 6 matching bases. The DNA reads as follows: TGCGCCAGCAGCGCCTCAGGGGTCCTCGGGTACGAGCAGTACTTC. Translated, it gives CASSASGVLGYEQYF.